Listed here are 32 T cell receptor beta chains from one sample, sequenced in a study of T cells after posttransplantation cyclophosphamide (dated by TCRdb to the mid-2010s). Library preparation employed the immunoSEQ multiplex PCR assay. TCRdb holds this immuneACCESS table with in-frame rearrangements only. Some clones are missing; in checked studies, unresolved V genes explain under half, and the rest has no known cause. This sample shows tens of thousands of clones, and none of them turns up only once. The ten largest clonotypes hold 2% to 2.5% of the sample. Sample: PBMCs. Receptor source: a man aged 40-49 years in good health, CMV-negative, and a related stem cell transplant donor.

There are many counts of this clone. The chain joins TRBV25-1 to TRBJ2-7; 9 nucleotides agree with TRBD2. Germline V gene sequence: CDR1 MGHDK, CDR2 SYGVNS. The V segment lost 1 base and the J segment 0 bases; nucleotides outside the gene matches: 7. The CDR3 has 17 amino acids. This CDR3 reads CASSELASGVSSYEQYF. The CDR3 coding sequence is TGTGCCAGCAGTGAATTGGCTAGCGGGGTAAGCTCCTACGAGCAGTACTTC.

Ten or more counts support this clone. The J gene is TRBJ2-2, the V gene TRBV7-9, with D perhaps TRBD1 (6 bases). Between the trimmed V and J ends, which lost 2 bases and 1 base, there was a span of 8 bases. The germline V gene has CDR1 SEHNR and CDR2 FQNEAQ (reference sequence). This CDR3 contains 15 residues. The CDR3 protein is CASSLRGQNTGELFF. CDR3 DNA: TGTGCCAGCAGCTTACGGGGACAGAACACCGGGGAGCTGTTTTTT.

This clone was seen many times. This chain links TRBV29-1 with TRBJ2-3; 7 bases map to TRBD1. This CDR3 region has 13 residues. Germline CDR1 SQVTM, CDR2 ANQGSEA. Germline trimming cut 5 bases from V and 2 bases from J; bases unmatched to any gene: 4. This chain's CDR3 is CSVKGQYTDTQYF. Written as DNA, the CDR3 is TGCAGCGTTAAGGGACAGTACACAGATACGCAGTATTTT.

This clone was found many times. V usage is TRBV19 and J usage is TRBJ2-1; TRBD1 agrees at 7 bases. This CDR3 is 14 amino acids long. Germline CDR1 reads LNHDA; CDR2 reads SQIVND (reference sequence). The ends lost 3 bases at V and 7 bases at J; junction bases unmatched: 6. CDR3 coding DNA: TGTGCCAGTAGTATGAGCGGCAGGGGGAATGAGCAGTTCTTC. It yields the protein CASSMSGRGNEQFF.

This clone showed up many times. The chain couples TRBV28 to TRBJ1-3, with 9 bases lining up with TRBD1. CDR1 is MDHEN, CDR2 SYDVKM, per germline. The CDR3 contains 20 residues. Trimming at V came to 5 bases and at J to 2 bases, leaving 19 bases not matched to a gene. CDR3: CASSHLFRTPGQGAGNTIYF. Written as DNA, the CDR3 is TGTGCCAGCAGTCACCTATTTCGAACCCCGGGACAGGGAGCTGGAAACACCATATATTTT.

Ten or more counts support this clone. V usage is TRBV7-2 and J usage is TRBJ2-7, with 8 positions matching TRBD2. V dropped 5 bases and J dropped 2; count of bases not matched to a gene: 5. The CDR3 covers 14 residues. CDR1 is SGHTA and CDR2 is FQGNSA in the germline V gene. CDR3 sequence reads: CASSPLAGPYEQYF. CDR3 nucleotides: TGTGCCAGCAGCCCCCTAGCGGGTCCCTACGAGCAGTACTTC.

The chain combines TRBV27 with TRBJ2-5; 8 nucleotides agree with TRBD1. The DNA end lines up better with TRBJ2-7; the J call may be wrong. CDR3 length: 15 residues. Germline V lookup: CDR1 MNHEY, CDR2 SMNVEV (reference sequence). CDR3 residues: CASSSRQGTSYEQYF. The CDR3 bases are TGTGCCAGCAGTTCTAGACAGGGGACTTCCTACGAGCAGTACTTC.

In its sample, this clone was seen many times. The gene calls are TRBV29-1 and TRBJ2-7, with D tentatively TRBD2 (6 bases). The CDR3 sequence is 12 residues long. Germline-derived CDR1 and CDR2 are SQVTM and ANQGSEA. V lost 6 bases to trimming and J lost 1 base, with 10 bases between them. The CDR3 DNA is TGCAGCGTCCGAAGCGGGTCCTACGAGCAGTACTTC. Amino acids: CSVRSGSYEQYF.

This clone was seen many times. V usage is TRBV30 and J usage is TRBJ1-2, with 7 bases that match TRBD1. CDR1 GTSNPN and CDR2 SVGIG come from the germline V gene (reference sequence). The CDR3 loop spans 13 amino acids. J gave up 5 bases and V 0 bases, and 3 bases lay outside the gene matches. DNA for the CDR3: TGTGCCTGGAGTGTAAGACAGGGATATGGCTACACCTTC. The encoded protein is CAWSVRQGYGYTF. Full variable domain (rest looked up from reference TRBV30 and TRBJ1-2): SQTIHQWPATLVQPVGSPLSLECTVEGTSNPNLYWYRQAAGRGLQLLFYSVGIGQISSEVPQNLSASRPQDRQFILSSKKLLLSDSGFYLCAWSVRQGYGYTFGSGTRLTVV.

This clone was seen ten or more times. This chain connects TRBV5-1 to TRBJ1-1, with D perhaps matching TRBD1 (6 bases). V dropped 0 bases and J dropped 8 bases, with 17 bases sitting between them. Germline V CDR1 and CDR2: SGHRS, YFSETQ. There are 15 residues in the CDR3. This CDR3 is CASSLDVTGGWEAFF. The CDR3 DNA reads TGCGCCAGCAGCTTGGATGTGACAGGTGGCTGGGAAGCTTTCTTT.

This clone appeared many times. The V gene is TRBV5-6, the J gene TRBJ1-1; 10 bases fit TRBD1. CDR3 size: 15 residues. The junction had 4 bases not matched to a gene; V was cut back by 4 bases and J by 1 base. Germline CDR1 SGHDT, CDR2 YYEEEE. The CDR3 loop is CASSGGDRGNTEAFF. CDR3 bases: TGTGCCAGCAGCGGGGGGGACAGGGGGAACACTGAAGCTTTCTTT.

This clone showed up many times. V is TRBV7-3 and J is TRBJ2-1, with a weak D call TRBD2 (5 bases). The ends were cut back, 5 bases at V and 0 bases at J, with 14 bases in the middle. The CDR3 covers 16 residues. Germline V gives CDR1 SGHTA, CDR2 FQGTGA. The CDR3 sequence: CASSLESGSSYNEQFF. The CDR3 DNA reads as TGTGCCAGCAGCCTCGAATCGGGGAGCTCCTACAATGAGCAGTTCTTC. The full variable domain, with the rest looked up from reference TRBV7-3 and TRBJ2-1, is GAGVSQTPSNKVTEKGKYVELRCDPISGHTALYWYRQSLGQGPEFLIYFQGTGAADDSGLPNDRFFAVRPEGSVSTLKIQRTERGDSAVYLCASSLESGSSYNEQFFGPGTRLTVL.

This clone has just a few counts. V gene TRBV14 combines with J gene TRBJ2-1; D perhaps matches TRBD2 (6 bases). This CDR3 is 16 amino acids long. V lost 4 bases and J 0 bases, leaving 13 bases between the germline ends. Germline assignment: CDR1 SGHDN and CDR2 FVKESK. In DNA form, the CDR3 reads TGTGCCAGCAGCCCGCGTGGGACTTACTCCTACAATGAGCAGTTCTTC. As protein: CASSPRGTYSYNEQFF.

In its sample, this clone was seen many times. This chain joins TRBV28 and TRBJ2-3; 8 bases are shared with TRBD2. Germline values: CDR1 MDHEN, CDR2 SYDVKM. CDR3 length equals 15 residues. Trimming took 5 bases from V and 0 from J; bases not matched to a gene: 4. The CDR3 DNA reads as TGTGCCAGCAGTCTCTTAGCGGGGAGCACAGATACGCAGTATTTT. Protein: CASSLLAGSTDTQYF. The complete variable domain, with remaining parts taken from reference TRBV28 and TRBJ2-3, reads DVKVTQSSRYLVKRTGEKVFLECVQDMDHENMFWYRQDPGLGLRLIYFSYDVKMKEKGDIPEGYSVSREKKERFSLILESASTNQTSMYLCASSLLAGSTDTQYFGPGTRLTVL.

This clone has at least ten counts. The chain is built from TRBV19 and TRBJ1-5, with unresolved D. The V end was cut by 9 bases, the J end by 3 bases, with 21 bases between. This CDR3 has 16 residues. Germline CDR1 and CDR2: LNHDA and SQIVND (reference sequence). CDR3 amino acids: CASQGRAGRNNQPQHF. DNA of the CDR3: TGTGCCAGCCAAGGGAGGGCGGGGAGGAACAATCAGCCCCAGCATTTT.

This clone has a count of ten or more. DNA for the CDR3: TGTGCCAGCAGCTTTGGGAGGGTGACAGATACGCAGTATTTT. Amino acid sequence: CASSFGRVTDTQYF. The chain recombines TRBV7-8 with TRBJ2-3; 7 bases line up with TRBD2. J was trimmed by 3 bases and V by 3 bases; bases with no gene match: 3. Germline V gene data show CDR1 as SGHVS and CDR2 as FQNEAQ. This CDR3 is built from 14 residues.

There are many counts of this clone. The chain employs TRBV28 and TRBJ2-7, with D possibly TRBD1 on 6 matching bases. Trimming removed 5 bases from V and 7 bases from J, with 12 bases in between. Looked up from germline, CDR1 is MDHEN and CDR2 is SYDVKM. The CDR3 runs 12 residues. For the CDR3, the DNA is TGTGCCAGCAGTGGGGGCCCTTGGGAGCAGTACTTC. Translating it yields CASSGGPWEQYF.

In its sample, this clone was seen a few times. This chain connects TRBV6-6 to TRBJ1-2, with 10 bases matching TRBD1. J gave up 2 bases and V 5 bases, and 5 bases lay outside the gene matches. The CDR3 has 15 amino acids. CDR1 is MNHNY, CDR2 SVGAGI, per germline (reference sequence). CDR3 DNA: TGTGCCAGCAGTCGCACGGGACAGGGGAACTATGGCTACACCTTC. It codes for CASSRTGQGNYGYTF.

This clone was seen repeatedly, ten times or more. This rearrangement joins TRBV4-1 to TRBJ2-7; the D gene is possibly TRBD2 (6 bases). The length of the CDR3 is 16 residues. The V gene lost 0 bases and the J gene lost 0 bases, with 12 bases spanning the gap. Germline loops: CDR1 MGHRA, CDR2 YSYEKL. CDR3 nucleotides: TGCGCCAGCAGCCAAGAGGAGGGCGGGATCTCCTACGAGCAGTACTTC. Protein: CASSQEEGGISYEQYF.

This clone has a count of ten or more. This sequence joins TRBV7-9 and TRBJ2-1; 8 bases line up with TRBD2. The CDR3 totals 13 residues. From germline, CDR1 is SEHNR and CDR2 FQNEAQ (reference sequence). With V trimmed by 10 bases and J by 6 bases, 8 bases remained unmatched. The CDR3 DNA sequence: TGTGCCATCCTTAGCGGGACTGGCAATGAGCAGTTCTTC. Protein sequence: CAILSGTGNEQFF.

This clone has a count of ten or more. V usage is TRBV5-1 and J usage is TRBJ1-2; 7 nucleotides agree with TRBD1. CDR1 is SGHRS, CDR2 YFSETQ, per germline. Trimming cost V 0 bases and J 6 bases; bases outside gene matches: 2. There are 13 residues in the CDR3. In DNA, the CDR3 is TGCGCCAGCAGCTTGGCCGGGACAGATGGCTACACCTTC. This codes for CASSLAGTDGYTF.

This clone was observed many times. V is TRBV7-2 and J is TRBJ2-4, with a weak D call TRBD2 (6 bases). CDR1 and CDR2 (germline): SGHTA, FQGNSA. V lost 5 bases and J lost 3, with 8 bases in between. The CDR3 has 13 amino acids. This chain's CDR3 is CASSPGLKNIQYF. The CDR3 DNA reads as TGTGCCAGCAGCCCGGGACTCAAAAACATTCAGTACTTC.

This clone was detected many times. In nucleotides, the CDR3 is TGTGCCAGCAGAGGAGGGACAGGACCGACCGTGACGTACTTC. Translated, it gives CASRGGTGPTVTYF. The chain carries TRBV11-2 and TRBJ2-7; 8 bases line up with TRBD1. CDR1 is SGHAT and CDR2 is FQNNGV in the germline V gene. Trimming at V came to 6 bases and at J to 12 bases, leaving 16 bases not matched to a gene. The CDR3 runs to 14 residues.

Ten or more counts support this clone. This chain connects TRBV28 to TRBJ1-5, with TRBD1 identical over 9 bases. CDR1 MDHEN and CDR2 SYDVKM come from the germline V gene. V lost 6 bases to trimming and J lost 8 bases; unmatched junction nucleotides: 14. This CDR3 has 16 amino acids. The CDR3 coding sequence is TGTGCCAGCAGCCCCCCGACAGGGGGGGCAATAGAGCCCCAGCATTTT. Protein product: CASSPPTGGAIEPQHF. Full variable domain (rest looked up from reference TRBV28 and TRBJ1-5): DVKVTQSSRYLVKRTGEKVFLECVQDMDHENMFWYRQDPGLGLRLIYFSYDVKMKEKGDIPEGYSVSREKKERFSLILESASTNQTSMYLCASSPPTGGAIEPQHFGDGTRLSIL.

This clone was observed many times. This CDR3 reads CASSMLMGGSTDTQYF. In nucleotides, the CDR3 is TGTGCCAGCAGTATGCTCATGGGCGGGAGCACAGATACGCAGTATTTT. This rearrangement joins TRBV2 to TRBJ2-3; the D gene is possibly TRBD2 (5 bases). The germline V gene has CDR1 SNHLY and CDR2 FYNNEI. CDR3 size: 16 residues. V was clipped by 5 bases and J by 0 bases, with 15 bases between them.

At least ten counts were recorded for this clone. The DNA for the CDR3 is TGTGCCAGCAGCTTAGCGGGGGGGGGTAAAGATGAAGCTTTCTTT. It translates to CASSLAGGGKDEAFF. V usage is TRBV7-9 and J usage is TRBJ1-1; maybe TRBD1 (5 bases). This CDR3 spans 15 amino acids. Trimming cost V 0 bases and J 7 bases, with 15 bases left between them. Germline V lookup: CDR1 SEHNR, CDR2 FQNEAQ (reference sequence).

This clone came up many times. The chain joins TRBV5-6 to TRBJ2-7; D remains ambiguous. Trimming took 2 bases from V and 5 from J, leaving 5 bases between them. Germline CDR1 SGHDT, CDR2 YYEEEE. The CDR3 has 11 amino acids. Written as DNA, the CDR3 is TGTGCCAGCAGCTTACTCGACGAGCAGTACTTC. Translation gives CASSLLDEQYF.

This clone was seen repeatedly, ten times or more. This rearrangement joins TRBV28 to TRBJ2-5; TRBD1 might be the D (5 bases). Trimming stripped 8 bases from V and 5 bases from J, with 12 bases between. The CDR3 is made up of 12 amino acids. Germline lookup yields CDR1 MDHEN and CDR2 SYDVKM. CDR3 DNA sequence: TGTGCCAGCTTCGACAGAAGGGAGACCCAGTACTTC. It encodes CASFDRRETQYF.

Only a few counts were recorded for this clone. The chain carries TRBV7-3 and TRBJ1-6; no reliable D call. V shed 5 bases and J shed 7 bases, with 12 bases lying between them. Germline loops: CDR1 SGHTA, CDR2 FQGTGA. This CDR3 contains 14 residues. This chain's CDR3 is CASSNSNLNSPLHF. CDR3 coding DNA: TGTGCCAGCAGCAATAGTAACTTAAATTCACCCCTCCACTTT.

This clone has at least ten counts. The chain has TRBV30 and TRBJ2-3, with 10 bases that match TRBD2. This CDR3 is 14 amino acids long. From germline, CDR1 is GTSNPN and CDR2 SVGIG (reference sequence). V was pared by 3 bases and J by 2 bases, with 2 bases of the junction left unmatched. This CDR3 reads CAWSGLAVTDTQYF. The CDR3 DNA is TGTGCCTGGAGCGGACTAGCGGTCACAGATACGCAGTATTTT.

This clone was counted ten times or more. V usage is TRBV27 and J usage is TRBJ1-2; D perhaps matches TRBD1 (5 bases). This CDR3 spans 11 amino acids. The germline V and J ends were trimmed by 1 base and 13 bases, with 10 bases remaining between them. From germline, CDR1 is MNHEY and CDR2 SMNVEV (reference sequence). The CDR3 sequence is CASSLLDIITF. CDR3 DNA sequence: TGTGCCAGCAGTTTATTGGACATTATCACCTTC.

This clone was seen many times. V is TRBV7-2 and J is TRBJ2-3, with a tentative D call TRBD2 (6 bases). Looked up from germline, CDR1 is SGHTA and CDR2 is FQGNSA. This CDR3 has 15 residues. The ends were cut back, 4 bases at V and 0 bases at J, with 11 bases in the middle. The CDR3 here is CASSWAGISTDTQYF. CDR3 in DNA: TGTGCCAGCAGCTGGGCGGGGATTAGCACAGATACGCAGTATTTT.